The clone carrying this T cell receptor (beta chain) was seen a single time. What it recognizes is unknown. These data are taken from a study of cytomegalovirus exposure and HLA in healthy donors. General observations from the study: Per a later analysis, about 15,000 TCR beta sequences showed association with HLA alleles at 0.05 false discovery rate.

The V and J ends lost 4 bases and 7 bases respectively, with 14 bases between them. CDR1 is SGDLS and CDR2 is YYNGEE in the germline V gene. This CDR3 has 13 amino acids. It was with 60 Vbeta and 13 Jbeta primers that the PCR ran. The data were produced by immunoSEQ multiplex PCR, yet TCRdb's version contains in-frame clones alone and is incomplete. The sample shows roughly 150,000 clones, around two thirds of them seen only once. The chain carries TRBV9 and TRBJ1-2; a possible D gene is TRBD1 (5 bases). Sequenced: PBMCs. The origin of this receptor is a woman aged 55-70 years in good health and CMV-seropositive. The CDR3 spells CASSPQAGFGYTF. The CDR3 coding sequence is TGTGCCAGCAGCCCCCAGGCAGGGTTTGGCTACACCTTC.